The 17 T cell receptor beta chains below all came from one sample that was sequenced in a study of blood T cell repertoires in COVID-19. Profiled with immunoSEQ multiplex PCR; TCRdb holds only in-frame clones, not every one. This table has more than 75,000 clones, around nine tenths appearing once. Material: peripheral blood. The receptor source for this set is a man aged 45-65 years with acute or convalescent COVID-19.

In the case of this clone: Being one base from a much bigger clone, this may be a read error. The same CDR3 also results from other DNA sequences found in this sample. The V call is TRBV19, the J call TRBJ2-1; 9 bases are a match to TRBD2. The CDR3 has 15 amino acids. The germline gives CDR1 LNHDA, CDR2 SQIVND (reference sequence). The trim removed 6 bases at V and 0 bases at J, leaving 3 bases unmatched. CDR3 region: CASRTSGPSYNEQFF. In DNA form, the CDR3 reads TGTGCCAGTAGGACTAGCGGCCCCTCCTACAATGAGCAGTTCTTC.

The rearrangement uses TRBV6-2 or TRBV6-3 and TRBJ1-4, with a weak D call TRBD1 (5 bases). CDR3 size: 16 residues. CDR1 MNHEY and CDR2 SVGEGT come from the germline V gene. Trimming stripped 6 bases from V and 4 bases from J, with 18 bases between. The CDR3 here is CASSAFRGGLNEKLFF. Here the CDR3 DNA reads TGTGCCAGCAGCGCGTTTAGGGGAGGACTTAATGAAAAACTGTTTTTT.

A note on this clone: Additional DNA sequences in this sample encode the identical CDR3. The CDR3 spells CASCGGEGGGEQYF. CDR3 DNA: TGTGCCAGCTGCGGGGGGGAGGGGGGCGGCGAGCAGTACTTC. This chain joins TRBV2 and TRBJ2-7, with TRBD2 identical over 9 bases. V was clipped by 8 bases and J by 6 bases; unmatched bases: 11. Germline CDR1 reads SNHLY; CDR2 reads FYNNEI. The CDR3 is made up of 14 amino acids.

V usage is TRBV7-9 and J usage is TRBJ2-7, with a tentative D call TRBD2 (7 bases). The germline V and J ends were trimmed by 10 bases and 1 base, with 14 bases remaining between them. The CDR3 length is 13 residues. The germline V gene encodes CDR1 SEHNR and CDR2 FQNEAQ (reference sequence). CDR3 in DNA: TGTGCCACTGGGGGGGCGAATTCCTACGAGCAGTACGTC. This codes for CATGGANSYEQYV.

This chain joins TRBV5-5 and TRBJ2-1; TRBD1 might be the D (5 bases). Per the germline V gene, CDR1 is SGHKS and CDR2 is YYEKEE (reference sequence). This CDR3 region has 11 residues. V dropped 5 bases and J dropped 7 bases, with 7 bases sitting between them. CDR3 sequence reads: CASRKGNEQFF. For the CDR3, the DNA is TGTGCCAGCAGAAAGGGGAATGAGCAGTTCTTC.

The chain couples TRBV15 to TRBJ1-5, with D unclear. V was shortened by 1 base and J by 7 bases, with 11 bases between the two germline ends. From germline, CDR1 is LNHNV and CDR2 YYDKDF (reference sequence). The CDR3 extends over 14 amino acids. CDR3: CATSRGREVQPQHF. The CDR3 nucleotides read TGTGCCACCAGCAGAGGGAGAGAAGTCCAGCCCCAGCATTTT.

V usage is TRBV28 and J usage is TRBJ1-5, with D maybe TRBD1 (5 bases). Germline V CDR1 and CDR2: MDHEN, SYDVKM. The CDR3 loop spans 14 amino acids. The V end was cut by 5 bases, the J end by 6 bases, with 14 bases between. The chain's CDR3 is CASSATQGGQPQHF. CDR3 sequence (DNA): TGTGCCAGCAGTGCAACCCAGGGTGGTCAGCCCCAGCATTTT.

The rearrangement links TRBV4-1 to TRBJ1-3; no clear D. This CDR3 region has 14 residues. Germline loops: CDR1 MGHRA, CDR2 YSYEKL. V shed 0 bases and J shed 5 bases, with 8 bases lying between them. CDR3 DNA: TGCGCCAGCAGCCAAGACAGCAGGAGAAACACCATATATTTT. It encodes CASSQDSRRNTIYF.

V gene TRBV6-5 combines with J gene TRBJ2-7; 7 bases align to TRBD1. The V gene end was trimmed by 8 bases and the J gene end by 4 bases; junction bases not matched to a gene: 5. The germline gives CDR1 MNHEY, CDR2 SVGAGI. The CDR3 runs to 12 residues. CDR3 sequence: CASFGTAYEQYV. The CDR3 DNA follows: TGTGCCAGCTTCGGGACAGCTTACGAGCAGTACGTC.

This clone was observed once. One junction end does not reproduce the germline sequence, and a read error may be involved. CDR3 coding DNA: TGTGCCAGTGGGAAGGACACTTACACTGAAACTTTCTTT. Encoded protein: CASGKDTYTETFF. The rearrangement joins TRBV19 to TRBJ1-1; TRBD1 might be the D (5 bases). The V gene's germline CDR1 is LNHDA and CDR2 SQIVND (reference sequence). This CDR3 region has 13 residues. The variable domain in full, completed from reference TRBV19 and TRBJ1-1, reads DGGITQSPKYLFRKEGQNVTLSCEQNLNHDAMYWYRQDPGQGLRLIYYSQIVNDFQKGDIAEGYSVSREKKESFPLTVTSAQKNPTAFYLCASGKDTYTETFFGQGTRLTVV.

This clone is a singleton in its sample. The V gene is TRBV5-6, the J gene TRBJ1-3; TRBD1 is a possible D gene (5 bases). CDR3 length equals 14 residues. V was cut by 1 base and J by 2 bases, with 7 bases left in between. Germline CDR1 and CDR2: SGHDT and YYEEEE. DNA of the CDR3: TGTGCCAGCAGCTTGTCGGGGGCTGGAAACACCATATATTTT. It encodes CASSLSGAGNTIYF.

V usage is TRBV6-5 and J usage is TRBJ2-1; D might be TRBD2 (6 bases). The germline gives CDR1 MNHEY, CDR2 SVGAGI. Trimming removed 0 bases from V and 6 bases from J, with 12 bases in between. The CDR3 spans 15 residues. This CDR3 is CASSYSNGGLNEQFF. CDR3 bases: TGTGCCAGCAGTTACTCGAATGGGGGACTCAATGAGCAGTTCTTC.

V and J are TRBV19 and TRBJ2-1; a possible D gene is TRBD2 (6 bases). With 2 bases removed from V and 1 base from J, the gap between germline ends came to 12 bases. This CDR3 comprises 16 residues. The germline V gene has CDR1 LNHDA and CDR2 SQIVND (reference sequence). The CDR3 is CASSIISGGSYNEQFF. In DNA form, the CDR3 reads TGTGCCAGTAGTATAATCAGCGGAGGGTCCTACAATGAGCAGTTCTTC.

V and J are TRBV7-3 and TRBJ2-3; 14 nucleotides line up with TRBD2. This CDR3 has 15 residues. J lost 7 bases, V lost 5 bases, and 5 bases had no gene match. CDR1 is SGHTA and CDR2 is FQGTGA in the germline V gene. CDR3 sequence (DNA): TGTGCCAGCAGCCAAGGGACTAGCGGGGGTTATACGCAGTATTTT. Its protein is CASSQGTSGGYTQYF.

The chain employs TRBV11-2 and TRBJ2-2; 7 bases line up with TRBD2. This CDR3 comprises 16 residues. The ends lost 1 base at V and 6 bases at J; junction bases unmatched: 8. Germline values: CDR1 SGHAT, CDR2 FQNNGV. The DNA for the CDR3 is TGTGCCAGCAGCTTAGCGTTACTAGCGAATTCCGGGGAGCTGTTTTTT. Translated, it gives CASSLALLANSGELFF.

The gene calls are TRBV2 and TRBJ2-3; D ambiguous. The CDR3 is made up of 12 amino acids. The V gene's germline CDR1 is SNHLY and CDR2 FYNNEI. Trimming left V 7 bases short and J 2 bases short, with 7 bases between. CDR3 sequence (DNA): TGTGCCAGCACTCAGAACACAGATACGCAGTATTTT. Encoded protein: CASTQNTDTQYF.

A note on this clone: The same CDR3 is also encoded by other DNA sequences in this sample. This rearrangement joins TRBV27 to TRBJ1-5; tentative D call: TRBD1 (5 bases). V was cut by 3 bases and J by 2 bases, with 8 bases left in between. This CDR3 has 14 amino acids. Germline V gene sequence: CDR1 MNHEY, CDR2 SMNVEV (reference sequence). The CDR3 reads CASSLGQGNQPQHF. The CDR3 coding sequence is TGTGCCAGCAGTTTGGGGCAGGGCAATCAGCCCCAGCATTTT.